The clone carrying this TCR beta chain was seen once. Its antigen is unknown. Using immunoSEQ multiplex PCR, the repertoire was profiled, and TCRdb retains in-frame clones only, with some absent. The sample gives some 130,000 clones, approximately 85% of which show up once; roughly 2% is in the top ten. This entry is derived from a study of cytotoxic CD8 clonotypes in ibrutinib-treated CLL. Across the study: Partial response was seen in 25 or so patients and complete response in 2; after median around 5.5 years, approximately 14 stayed remitted, 12 progressed.

Germline CDR1 SNHLY, CDR2 FYNNEI. The CDR3 sequence is 14 residues long. V lost 0 bases and J lost 5, with 10 bases in between. Study outcomes and limitations: Baseline clonality, higher than in age-matched healthy donors, tracked circulating CD8+ T-cell counts.

V usage is TRBV2 and J usage is TRBJ1-2, with a tentative D call TRBD1 (6 bases). The sequence came from a human donor with chronic lymphocytic leukemia. Here the sequenced sample was PBMCs, taken after 24 months of ibrutinib treatment. The CDR3 DNA reads TGTGCCAGCAGTGAAGCAGAACAGGGATATGGCTACACCTTC. It encodes CASSEAEQGYGYTF.